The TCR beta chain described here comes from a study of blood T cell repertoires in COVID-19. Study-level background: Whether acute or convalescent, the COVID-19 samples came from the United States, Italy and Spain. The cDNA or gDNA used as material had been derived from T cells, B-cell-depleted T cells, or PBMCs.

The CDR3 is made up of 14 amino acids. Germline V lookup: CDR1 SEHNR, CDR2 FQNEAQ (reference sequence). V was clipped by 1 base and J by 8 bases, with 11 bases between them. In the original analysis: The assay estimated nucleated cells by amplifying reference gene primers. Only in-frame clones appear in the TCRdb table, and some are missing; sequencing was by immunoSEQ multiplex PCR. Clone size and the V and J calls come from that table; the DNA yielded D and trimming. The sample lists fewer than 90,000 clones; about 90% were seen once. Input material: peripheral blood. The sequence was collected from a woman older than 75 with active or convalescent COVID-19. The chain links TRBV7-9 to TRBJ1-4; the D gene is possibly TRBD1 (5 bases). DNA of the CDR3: TGTGCCAGCAGCTTAGTGGGGACTCGCGAAAAACTGTTTTTT. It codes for CASSLVGTREKLFF.